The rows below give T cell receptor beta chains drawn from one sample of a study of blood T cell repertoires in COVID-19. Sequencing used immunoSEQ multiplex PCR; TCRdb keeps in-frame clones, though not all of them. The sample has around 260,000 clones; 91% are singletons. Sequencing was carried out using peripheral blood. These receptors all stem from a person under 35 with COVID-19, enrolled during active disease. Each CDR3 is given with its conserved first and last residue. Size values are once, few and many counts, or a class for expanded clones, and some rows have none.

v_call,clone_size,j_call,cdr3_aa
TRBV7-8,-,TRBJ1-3,CASSTDRGLGNTIYF
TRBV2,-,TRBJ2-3,CASRDRVSTDTQYF
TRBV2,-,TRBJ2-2,CASSSLRDYLGGELFF
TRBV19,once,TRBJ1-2,CASSEQGANYGYTF
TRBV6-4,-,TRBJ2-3,CASRGIAGSTDTQYF
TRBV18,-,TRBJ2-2,CASSPADSKPWYTGELFF
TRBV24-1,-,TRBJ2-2,CATSDDHRGDYTGELFF
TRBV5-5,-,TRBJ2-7,CASSVRDRGLEQYF
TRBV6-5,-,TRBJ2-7,CASSYRQGSREQYF
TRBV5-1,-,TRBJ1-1,CASSLDSTSTEAFF
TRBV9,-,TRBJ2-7,CASSVGQGLGSEQYF
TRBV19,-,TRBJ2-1,CASSMRDSSYNEQFF
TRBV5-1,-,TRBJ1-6,CASSLTVNNSPLHF
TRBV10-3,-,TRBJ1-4,CATQPTDRDNEKLFF
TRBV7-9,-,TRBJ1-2,CASSLYKDIINYGYTF
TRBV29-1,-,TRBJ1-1,CSVVKWDMGGNTEAFF
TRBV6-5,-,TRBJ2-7,CASKMPVDEQYF
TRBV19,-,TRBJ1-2,CASSLQQGSYGYTF
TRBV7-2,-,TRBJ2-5,CASSLVGTSGTTETQYF
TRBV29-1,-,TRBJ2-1,CSVVLAGSFYNEQFF
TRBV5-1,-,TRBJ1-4,CASSLGFGESEKLFF
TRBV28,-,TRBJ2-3,CASSLLSIFVQGSSTDTQYF
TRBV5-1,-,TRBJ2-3,CASSFKQGSTDTQYF
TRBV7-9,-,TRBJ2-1,CASSSSGGRFNNEQFF
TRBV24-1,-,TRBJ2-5,CATSTWLAGEETQYF
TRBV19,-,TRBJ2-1,CASASADSHNEQFF
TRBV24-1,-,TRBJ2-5,CATSDATGGWETQYF
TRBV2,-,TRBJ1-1,CAGSEVVGQMMNTEAFF
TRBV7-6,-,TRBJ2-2,CASSLGTSGKSGELFF